This TCR beta chain was documented in a study of tumor and adjacent non-tumor tissue in lung cancer. Background on the study: The patients, approximately 9 men and a handful of women, were 31 to 76 with stage I to III disease. On average, productive TCRbeta reads reached a few million per sample.

The library came from three nested PCR rounds adapted from ARM-PCR protocols. TCRdb reprocessed the multiplex PCR reads with MiXCR, giving one entry per CDR3 protein. Among roughly 140,000 distinct CDR3 sequences, approximately 70% were seen once, and the ten largest hold roughly 18%. The CDR3 sequence is 13 residues long. Germline V gene lookup returns CDR1 SQVTM and CDR2 ANQGSEA. V lost 7 bases to trimming and J lost 2 bases, with 14 bases between them. General study points: In normal lung, the top 100 clones were significantly more dominant than in tumor. Compared with tumor, normal lung showed significantly lower TCR diversity.

This clonotype was observed a few times. Its antigen is not identified. No cell sorting was done before RNA was extracted from the tissue. The sequence was obtained from a man aged 55-75 years with small cell lung cancer. V usage is TRBV29-1 and J usage is TRBJ1-2, with D unclear. Specimen: lung tumor tissue. CDR3 sequence reads: CSDYNFKNYGYTF. The DNA for the CDR3 is TGCAGCGATTACAATTTTAAGAACTATGGCTACACCTTC.